This T cell receptor (beta chain) was documented in a study of yellow fever vaccine responses in identical twins. Study-wide results and caveats: Reports say the vaccine T cell response in twins looked partly convergent and partly personalized.

Germline V gene sequence: CDR1 SGHRS, CDR2 YFSETQ. This CDR3 comprises 16 residues. Trimming cost V 3 bases and J 0 bases, with 10 bases left between them. To note about this clonotype: Its antigen remains unidentified.

TCRdb re-called the RT-PCR reads with MiXCR, one entry per CDR3 protein. The table records more than 15,000 distinct CDR3 sequences, around 76% of them present only once. Source: T cells from blood (PBMCs), unsorted or a sorted subset (not recorded which), taken before or after yellow fever vaccination (not recorded which). This chain joins TRBV5-1 and TRBJ2-6; D is unclear. This sequence was found in a woman younger than 35 who received the yellow fever vaccine. The CDR3 loop is CASSSDNLSGANVLTF. The CDR3 coding sequence is TGCGCCAGCAGCTCCGATAACCTCTCTGGGGCCAACGTCCTGACTTTC.